A selection of T cell receptor beta chains follows, all from one sample in a study of T-cell reconstitution after alpha-beta-depleted transplantation in children. TCRdb re-derived calls from the PCR reads in MiXCR, one entry per CDR3 protein. The table has 450,000 to 550,000 distinct CDR3 sequences, over 9.5% seen once. This specimen was PBMCs, mostly from graft donor cells, taken 180 days after TCRalphabeta/CD19-depleted stem cell transplant. The receptors come from a female patient under 10 years old who had a stem cell transplant for aplastic anemia, so the T cells may come from the graft donor. Both conserved end residues are part of each CDR3. Each record gives: V gene, J gene, D gene, clone size, CDR3 protein, CDR3 DNA. The D gene is left open where the match is weak. Rows give clone size only sometimes, using once, few, many, or a class for an expanded clone.

TRBV7-2	TRBJ1-5	NA	NA	CASSLNSAYSNQPQHF	TGTGCCAGCAGCTTAAATTCGGCTTATAGCAATCAGCCCCAGCATTTT
TRBV20-1	TRBJ2-1	NA	few	CSAIDNGGVWSYNEQFF	TGCAGTGCGATCGATAACGGAGGGGTATGGTCCTACAATGAGCAGTTCTTC
TRBV24-1	TRBJ1-5	NA	few	CATSDKNSNQPQHF	TGTGCCACCAGTGATAAGAATAGCAATCAGCCCCAGCATTTT
TRBV10-3	TRBJ1-5	NA	many	CAISEGLVNRERDQPQHF	TGTGCCATCAGTGAAGGTTTAGTAAACAGGGAAAGGGATCAGCCCCAGCATTTT
TRBV29-1	TRBJ2-3	NA	few	CSVEDKGADTQYF	TGCAGCGTTGAAGATAAGGGGGCAGATACGCAGTATTTT
TRBV9	TRBJ2-1	TRBD2	few	CASSEAGTSGRQSSYNEQFF	TGTGCCAGCAGCGAGGCCGGGACTAGCGGGAGACAAAGCTCCTACAATGAGCAGTTCTTC
TRBV28	TRBJ2-7	NA	NA	CASHGGTSYEQYF	TGTGCCAGTCATGGCGGAACCTCCTACGAGCAGTACTTC
TRBV7-2	TRBJ2-7	NA	few	CASSRTRVYEQYF	TGTGCCAGCAGCCGGACCCGCGTCTACGAGCAGTACTTC
TRBV25-1	TRBJ2-3	NA	NA	CASSELADTQYF	TGTGCCAGCAGTGAACTTGCAGATACGCAGTATTTT
TRBV6-1	TRBJ1-1	NA	few	CASSEGWARRNWNTEAFF	TGTGCCAGCAGTGAAGGATGGGCACGGCGCAATTGGAACACTGAAGCTTTCTTT
TRBV5-1	TRBJ2-7	NA	NA	CASSLGMAYEQYF	TGCGCCAGCAGCTTGGGGATGGCATACGAGCAGTACTTC
TRBV7-8	TRBJ2-2	NA	NA	CASSLATTPGELFF	TGTGCCAGCAGCTTAGCGACTACTCCCGGGGAGCTGTTTTTT
TRBV11-1	TRBJ2-1	NA	NA	CASSLATGYNEQFF	TGTGCCAGCAGCTTAGCCACGGGGTACAATGAGCAGTTCTTC
TRBV20-1	TRBJ1-2	TRBD1	NA	CSARPPGQGSRTF	TGCAGTGCTAGACCGCCGGGACAGGGCTCCCGTACCTTC
TRBV3-1	TRBJ2-2	NA	NA	CATTPQGASLNTGELFF	TGTGCCACCACCCCCCAGGGTGCTAGCCTGAACACCGGGGAGCTGTTTTTT
TRBV20-1	TRBJ2-3	NA	NA	CSASPLGRVGTDTQYF	TGCAGTGCTAGCCCTCTGGGCAGGGTGGGGACAGATACGCAGTATTTT
TRBV5-1	TRBJ2-3	NA	many	CASSYGRTTDTQYF	TGCGCCAGCAGCTATGGGAGAACCACAGATACGCAGTATTTT
TRBV7-2	TRBJ2-7	NA	NA	CASSPAAYEQYF	TGTGCCAGCAGCCCCGCGGCCTACGAGCAGTACTTC
TRBV7-2	TRBJ2-5	NA	few	CASSLETIRETQYF	TGTGCCAGCAGCTTAGAAACGATAAGGGAGACCCAGTACTTC
TRBV5-6	TRBJ2-3	TRBD1	many	CASSPDRGRTDTQYF	TGTGCCAGCAGCCCGGACAGGGGGCGAACAGATACGCAGTATTTT
TRBV10-1	TRBJ2-1	TRBD1	NA	CASSPSPGQGDNEQLF	TGCGCCAGCAGCCCTTCCCCGGGACAGGGAGACAATGAGCAGTTATTC
TRBV4-3	TRBJ1-4	TRBD1	few	CASSLPPRTGPGATNEKLFF	TGCGCCAGCAGCCTCCCTCCCCGGACAGGGCCCGGTGCAACTAATGAAAAACTGTTTTTT
TRBV20-1	TRBJ2-1	NA	few	CSARSGPDYNEQFF	TGCAGTGCTAGATCAGGGCCTGACTACAATGAGCAGTTCTTC
TRBV28	TRBJ2-3	NA	few	CASSRRIRTDTQYF	TGTGCCAGCTCTCGCAGAATACGCACAGATACGCAGTATTTT
TRBV3-1	TRBJ2-1	NA	NA	CASSQVLLTARNHSYNEQFF	TGTGCCAGCAGCCAAGTCCTACTAACGGCACGGAACCACTCCTACAATGAGCAGTTCTTC
TRBV20-1	TRBJ2-7	TRBD2	NA	CSARDPTSGSDEQYF	TGCAGTGCTAGAGACCCCACTAGCGGGTCAGACGAGCAGTACTTC
TRBV5-1	TRBJ2-1	NA	NA	CASSLVGHHSYNEQFF	TGCGCCAGCAGCTTGGTGGGACATCACTCCTACAATGAGCAGTTCTTC
TRBV20-1	TRBJ2-7	NA	NA	CSARLGQRTYEQYF	TGCAGTGCCCGACTGGGGCAGAGGACCTACGAGCAGTACTTC
TRBV29-1	TRBJ2-5	TRBD2	few	CSVDGLAGGPLRNQETQYF	TGCAGCGTTGACGGCTTAGCGGGAGGGCCATTAAGGAACCAAGAGACCCAGTACTTC
TRBV6-1	TRBJ1-1	NA	NA	CASTLLQVGYLSTEAFF	TGTGCCAGCACACTATTGCAGGTCGGTTACTTGAGCACTGAAGCTTTCTTT
TRBV10-2	TRBJ1-1	NA	NA	CASRGWAGENTEAFF	TGCGCCAGCAGGGGGTGGGCAGGGGAGAACACTGAAGCTTTCTTT
TRBV6-1	TRBJ2-1	NA	NA	CASTPISYNEQFF	TGTGCCAGCACCCCCATCTCCTACAATGAGCAGTTCTTC
TRBV7-9	TRBJ1-4	NA	NA	CASSPIYSATNEKLFF	TGTGCCAGCAGCCCGATTTACAGTGCAACTAATGAAAAACTGTTTTTT
TRBV29-1	TRBJ1-2	NA	NA	CSVELPGLTGYTF	TGCAGCGTTGAACTCCCAGGGCTAACTGGCTACACCTTC
TRBV28	TRBJ2-7	NA	NA	CASSFPGSGSYEQYF	TGTGCCAGCAGTTTCCCAGGGAGTGGATCCTACGAGCAGTACTTC
TRBV28	TRBJ2-3	TRBD2	NA	CASRPLGVAGVKVRSDTQYF	TGTGCCAGCAGACCCTTAGGAGTAGCGGGAGTAAAGGTCCGGTCAGATACGCAGTATTTT
TRBV6-2/TRBV6-3	TRBJ2-1	TRBD2	NA	CASSPSGSGDYNEQFF	TGTGCCAGCAGTCCTAGCGGGAGCGGAGACTACAATGAGCAGTTCTTC
TRBV10-3	TRBJ1-4	NA	NA	CAISAGFGEKLFF	TGTGCCATCAGTGCAGGGTTCGGTGAAAAACTGTTTTTT
TRBV7-6	TRBJ2-7	NA	NA	CASSLWEANEQYF	TGTGCCAGCAGCTTATGGGAGGCGAACGAGCAGTACTTC
TRBV20-1	TRBJ2-5	NA	many	CSAIGQRQETQYF	TGCAGTGCAATCGGACAGAGACAAGAGACCCAGTACTTC
TRBV7-9	TRBJ1-2	NA	once	CASSSRAGPGYGYTF	TGTGCCAGCAGCTCCAGGGCGGGACCGGGGTATGGCTACACCTTC